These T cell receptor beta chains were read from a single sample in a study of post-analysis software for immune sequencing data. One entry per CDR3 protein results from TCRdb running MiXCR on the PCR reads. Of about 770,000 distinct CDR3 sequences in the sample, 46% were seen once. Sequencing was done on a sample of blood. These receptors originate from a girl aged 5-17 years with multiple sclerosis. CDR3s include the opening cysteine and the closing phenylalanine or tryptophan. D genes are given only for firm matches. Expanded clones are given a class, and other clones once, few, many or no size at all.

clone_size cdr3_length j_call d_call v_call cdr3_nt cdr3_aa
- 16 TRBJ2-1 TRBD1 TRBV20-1 TGCAATGCTAAGGGGACAGGGATTAGCTCCTACAATGAGCAGTTCTTC CNAKGTGISSYNEQFF
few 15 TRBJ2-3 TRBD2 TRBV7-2 TGTGCCAGCAGCTTTAGCGGGGGTTACACAGATACGCAGTATTTT CASSFSGGYTDTQYF
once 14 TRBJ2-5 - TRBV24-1 TGTGCCACCAGTGATTTTACCATTGGGGAGACCCAGTACTTC CATSDFTIGETQYF
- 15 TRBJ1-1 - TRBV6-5 TGTGCCAGCAGCCCGTCAGTTACAGCGAACACTGAAGCTTTCTTT CASSPSVTANTEAFF
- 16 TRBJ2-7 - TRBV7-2 TGTGCCAGCAGCACCCCGACGAGCACCACGAAATACGAGCAGTACTTC CASSTPTSTTKYEQYF
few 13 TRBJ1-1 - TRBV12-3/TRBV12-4 TGTGCCAGCAGTTTAACCCGGGACACTGAAGCTTTCTTT CASSLTRDTEAFF
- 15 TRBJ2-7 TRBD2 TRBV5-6 TGTGCCAGCAGGGAGGTGGCGGGAGCGTATAACGAGCAGTACTTC CASREVAGAYNEQYF
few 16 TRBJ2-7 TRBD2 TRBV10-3 TGTGCCATCAGTGAGGCGACTAGCGGGAGTCTGGACGAGCAGTACTTC CAISEATSGSLDEQYF
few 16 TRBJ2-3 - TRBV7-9 TGTGCCAGCAGCTTGGCCGACGGGGCTGGCACAGATACGCAGTATTTT CASSLADGAGTDTQYF
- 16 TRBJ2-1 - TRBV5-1 TGCGCCAGCAGCCTGACCTCTCTTGGGGGGTACAATGAGCAGTTCTTC CASSLTSLGGYNEQFF
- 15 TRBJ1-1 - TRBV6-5 TGTGCCAGCAGACGACATGAGGGGGGCGCGACTGAAGCTTTCTTT CASRRHEGGATEAFF
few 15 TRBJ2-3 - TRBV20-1 TGCAGTGCTAGAGCAGGAGACAGCTACACAGATACGCAGTATTTT CSARAGDSYTDTQYF
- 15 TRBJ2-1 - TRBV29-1 TGCAGCGCCCTCGGGTCTGGGGCCGGAAGAGGGGAGCAGTTCTTC CSALGSGAGRGEQFF
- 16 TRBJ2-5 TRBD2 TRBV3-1 TGTGCCAGCAGCCAAGACGCTAGCGGGAGCCATAGAGAGCAGTACTTC CASSQDASGSHREQYF
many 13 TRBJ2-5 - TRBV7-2 TGTGCCAGCAGCTTAGGGACAAAAGAGACCCAGTACTTC CASSLGTKETQYF
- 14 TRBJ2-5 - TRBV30 TGTGCCTGGAGTGTATTGACCAACCAAGAGACCCAGTACTTC CAWSVLTNQETQYF
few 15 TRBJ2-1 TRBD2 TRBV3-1 TGTGCCAGCAGCCAATGGCGGGGGGATTACAATGAGCAGTTCTTC CASSQWRGDYNEQFF
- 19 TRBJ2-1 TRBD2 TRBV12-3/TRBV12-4 TGTGCCAGCAGTCTGTCGGGACTAGCGGGGTATAAACCCTACAATGAGCAGTTCTTC CASSLSGLAGYKPYNEQFF
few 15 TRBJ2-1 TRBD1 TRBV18 TGTGCCAGCTCTCCCGACAGGGGGCTCGACAATGAGCAGTTCTTC CASSPDRGLDNEQFF
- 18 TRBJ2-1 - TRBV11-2 TGTGCCAGCAGCTTAGTTGGGACTCTCGGAGACGATTACAATGAGCAGTTCTTC CASSLVGTLGDDYNEQFF
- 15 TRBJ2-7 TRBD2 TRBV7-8 TGTGCCAGCAGCTTTAGCGGGAGATCCCCCTACGAGCAGTACTTC CASSFSGRSPYEQYF
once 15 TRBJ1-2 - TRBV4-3 TGCGCCAGCAGCCAAGAGGCAAGGGCCTTCTATGGCTACACCTTC CASSQEARAFYGYTF
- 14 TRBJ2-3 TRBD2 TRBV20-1 TGCAGTGCTGTGACTAGCGGGACAACAGATACGCAGTATTTT CSAVTSGTTDTQYF
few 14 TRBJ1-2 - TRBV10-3 TGTGCCATCAGTGGGGCCAGCTCTAACTATGGCTACACCTTC CAISGASSNYGYTF
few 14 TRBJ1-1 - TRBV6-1 TGTGCCAGCAGTGAAGGGACGGAGAGCACTGAAGCTTTCTTT CASSEGTESTEAFF